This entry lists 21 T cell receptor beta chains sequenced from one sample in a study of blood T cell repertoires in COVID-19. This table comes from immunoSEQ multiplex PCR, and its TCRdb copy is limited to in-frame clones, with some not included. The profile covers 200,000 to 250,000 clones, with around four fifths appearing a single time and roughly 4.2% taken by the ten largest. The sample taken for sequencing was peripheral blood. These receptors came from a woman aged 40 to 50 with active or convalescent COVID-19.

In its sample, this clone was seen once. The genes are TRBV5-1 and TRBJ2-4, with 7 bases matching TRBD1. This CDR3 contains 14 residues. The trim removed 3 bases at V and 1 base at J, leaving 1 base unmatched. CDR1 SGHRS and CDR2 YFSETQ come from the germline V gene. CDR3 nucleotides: TGCGCCAGCAGCTCCAGGGGGGCCAAAAACATTCAGTACTTC. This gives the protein CASSSRGAKNIQYF.

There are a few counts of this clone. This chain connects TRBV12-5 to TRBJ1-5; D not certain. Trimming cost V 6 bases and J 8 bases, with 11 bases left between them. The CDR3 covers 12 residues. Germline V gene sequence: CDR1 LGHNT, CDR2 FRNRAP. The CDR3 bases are TGTGCTAGTGGGTACGTCGCGGAGCCCCAGCATTTT. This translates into CASGYVAEPQHF.

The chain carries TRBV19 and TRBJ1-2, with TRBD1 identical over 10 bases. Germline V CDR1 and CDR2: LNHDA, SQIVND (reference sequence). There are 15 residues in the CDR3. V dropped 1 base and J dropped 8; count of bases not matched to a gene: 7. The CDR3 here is CASSIGRTGGSGYTF. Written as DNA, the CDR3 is TGTGCCAGTAGTATAGGGCGGACAGGGGGATCCGGCTACACCTTC. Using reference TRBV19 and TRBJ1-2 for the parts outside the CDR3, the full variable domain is DGGITQSPKYLFRKEGQNVTLSCEQNLNHDAMYWYRQDPGQGLRLIYYSQIVNDFQKGDIAEGYSVSREKKESFPLTVTSAQKNPTAFYLCASSIGRTGGSGYTFGSGTRLTVV.

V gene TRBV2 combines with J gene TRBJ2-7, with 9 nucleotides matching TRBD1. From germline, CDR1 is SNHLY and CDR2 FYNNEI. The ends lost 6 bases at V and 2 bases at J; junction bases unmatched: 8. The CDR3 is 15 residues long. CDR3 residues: CASSPGGTGTYEQYV. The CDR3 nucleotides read TGTGCCAGCAGCCCCGGTGGGACAGGGACCTACGAGCAGTACGTC.

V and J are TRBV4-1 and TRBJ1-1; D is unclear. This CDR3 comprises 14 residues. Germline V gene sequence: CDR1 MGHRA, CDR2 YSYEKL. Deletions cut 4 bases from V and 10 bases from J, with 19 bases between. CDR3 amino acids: CASSLTGSLTGAFF. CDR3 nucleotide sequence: TGCGCCAGCAGCCTAACCGGGTCGCTCACCGGAGCTTTCTTT.

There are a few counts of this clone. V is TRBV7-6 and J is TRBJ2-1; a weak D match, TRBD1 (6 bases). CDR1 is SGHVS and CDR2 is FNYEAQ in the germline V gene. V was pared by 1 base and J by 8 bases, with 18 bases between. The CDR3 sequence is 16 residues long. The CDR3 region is CASSLDPPAGVDEQFF. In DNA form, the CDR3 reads TGTGCCAGCAGCTTAGATCCCCCAGCAGGGGTGGATGAGCAGTTCTTC.

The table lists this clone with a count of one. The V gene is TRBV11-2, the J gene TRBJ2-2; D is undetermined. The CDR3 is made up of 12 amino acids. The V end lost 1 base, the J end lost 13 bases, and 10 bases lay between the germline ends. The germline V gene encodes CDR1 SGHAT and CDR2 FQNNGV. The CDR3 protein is CASSLVGRSLFF. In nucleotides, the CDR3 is TGTGCCAGCAGCTTAGTAGGCAGGTCGCTGTTTTTT.

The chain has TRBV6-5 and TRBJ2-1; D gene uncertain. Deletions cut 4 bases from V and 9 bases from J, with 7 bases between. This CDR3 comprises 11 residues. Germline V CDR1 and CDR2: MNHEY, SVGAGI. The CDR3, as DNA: TGTGCCAGCAGTTCCCCAGTTGAGCAGTTCTTC. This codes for CASSSPVEQFF.

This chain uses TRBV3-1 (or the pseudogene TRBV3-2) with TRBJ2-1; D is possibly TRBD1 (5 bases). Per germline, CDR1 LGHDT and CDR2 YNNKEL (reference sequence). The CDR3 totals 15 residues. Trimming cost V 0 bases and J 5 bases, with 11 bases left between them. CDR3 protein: CASSQDIGVHNEQFF. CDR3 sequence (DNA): TGTGCCAGCAGCCAAGATATAGGGGTTCACAATGAGCAGTTCTTC.

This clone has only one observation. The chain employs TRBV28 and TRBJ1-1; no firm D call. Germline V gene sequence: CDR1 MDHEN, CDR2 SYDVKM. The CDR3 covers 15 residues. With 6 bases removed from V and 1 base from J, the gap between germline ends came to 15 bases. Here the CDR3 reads CASRPPGGENTEAFF. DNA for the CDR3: TGTGCCAGCAGACCCCCGGGCGGGGAGAACACTGAAGCTTTCTTT.

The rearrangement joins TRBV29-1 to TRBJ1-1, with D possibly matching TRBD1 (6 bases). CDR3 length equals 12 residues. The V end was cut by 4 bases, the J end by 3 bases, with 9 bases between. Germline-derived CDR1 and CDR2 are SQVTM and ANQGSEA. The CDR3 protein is CSVGAGDTEAFF. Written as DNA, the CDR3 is TGCAGCGTTGGGGCAGGGGACACTGAAGCTTTCTTT.

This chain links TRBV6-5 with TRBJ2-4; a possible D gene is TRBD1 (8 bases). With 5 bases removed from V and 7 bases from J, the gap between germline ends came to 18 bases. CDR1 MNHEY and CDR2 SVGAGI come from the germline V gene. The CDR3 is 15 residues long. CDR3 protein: CASSREGTGVNIQYF. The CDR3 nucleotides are TGTGCCAGCAGTAGGGAGGGGACAGGAGTCAACATTCAGTACTTC.

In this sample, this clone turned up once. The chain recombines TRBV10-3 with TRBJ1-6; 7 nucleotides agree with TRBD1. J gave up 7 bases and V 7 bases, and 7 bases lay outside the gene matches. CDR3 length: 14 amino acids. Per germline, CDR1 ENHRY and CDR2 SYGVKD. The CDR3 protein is CAIKQTTGNSPLHF. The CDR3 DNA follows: TGTGCCATCAAGCAAACGACAGGGAATTCACCCCTCCACTTT.

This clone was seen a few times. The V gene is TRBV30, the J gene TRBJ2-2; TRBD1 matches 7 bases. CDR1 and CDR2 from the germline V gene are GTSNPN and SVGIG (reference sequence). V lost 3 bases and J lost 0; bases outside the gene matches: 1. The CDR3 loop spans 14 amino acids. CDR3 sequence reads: CAWRGTANTGELFF. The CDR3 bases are TGTGCCTGGAGGGGGACAGCGAACACCGGGGAGCTGTTTTTT.

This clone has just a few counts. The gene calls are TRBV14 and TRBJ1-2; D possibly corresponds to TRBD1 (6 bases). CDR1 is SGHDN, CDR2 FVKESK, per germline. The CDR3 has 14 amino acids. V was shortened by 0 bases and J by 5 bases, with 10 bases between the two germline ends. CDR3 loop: CASSQDRTVYGYTF. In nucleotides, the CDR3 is TGTGCCAGCAGCCAAGATCGGACAGTTTATGGCTACACCTTC.

Here the CDR3 reads CASSLAPGGWNEQYV. Here the CDR3 DNA reads TGCGCCAGCAGCTTGGCGCCAGGGGGCTGGAACGAGCAGTACGTC. The chain is built from TRBV5-1 and TRBJ2-7; TRBD1 agrees at 8 bases. In germline, CDR1 is SGHRS, CDR2 YFSETQ. The V segment lost 0 bases and the J segment 5 bases; nucleotides outside the gene matches: 7. The CDR3 totals 15 residues.

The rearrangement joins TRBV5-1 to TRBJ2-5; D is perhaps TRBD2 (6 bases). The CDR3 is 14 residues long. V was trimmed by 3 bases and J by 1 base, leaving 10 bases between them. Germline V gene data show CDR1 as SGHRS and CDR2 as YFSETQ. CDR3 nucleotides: TGCGCCAGCAGCTCCGGGACTTCCCAAGAGACCCAGTACTTC. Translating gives CASSSGTSQETQYF.

The CDR3 region has the DNA TGTGCCAGCAGCTTAGCGCAGGAAGCCAATGAAGCTTTCTTT. It yields the protein CASSLAQEANEAFF. This chain links TRBV7-6 with TRBJ1-1; D remains unclear. CDR1 is SGHVS, CDR2 FNYEAQ, per germline. The V end lost 0 bases, the J end lost 7 bases, and 12 bases lay between the germline ends. The CDR3 extends over 14 amino acids. Using reference TRBV7-6 and TRBJ1-1 for the parts outside the CDR3, the full variable domain is GAGVSQSPRYKVTKRGQDVALRCDPISGHVSLYWYRQALGQGPEFLTYFNYEAQQDKSGLPNDRFSAERPEGSISTLTIQRTEQRDSAMYRCASSLAQEANEAFFGQGTRLTVV.

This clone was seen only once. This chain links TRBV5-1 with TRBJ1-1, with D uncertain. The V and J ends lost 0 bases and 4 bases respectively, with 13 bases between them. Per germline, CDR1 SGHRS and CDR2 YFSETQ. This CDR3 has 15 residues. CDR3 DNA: TGCGCCAGCAGCTTGGCCCCATCAGGCAGCACTGAAGCTTTCTTT. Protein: CASSLAPSGSTEAFF.

CDR3: CASSEMTGGQKLFF. CDR3 DNA: TGTGCCAGCAGTGAAATGACAGGGGGCCAAAAACTGTTTTTT. The chain joins TRBV6-1 to TRBJ1-4; 10 bases align to TRBD1. This CDR3 region has 14 residues. Germline-derived CDR1 and CDR2 are MNHNS and SASEGT. Losses at the gene ends were 2 bases for V and 9 bases for J; bases not matched to a gene: 3.

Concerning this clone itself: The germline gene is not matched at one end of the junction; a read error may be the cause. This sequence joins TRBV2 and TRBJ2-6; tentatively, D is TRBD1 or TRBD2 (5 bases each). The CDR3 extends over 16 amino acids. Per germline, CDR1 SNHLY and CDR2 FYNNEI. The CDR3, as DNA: TGTGCCCGCAGGGTTTTTCGGGGAACTGGGGCCAACGTCCTGACTTTC. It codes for CARRVFRGTGANVLTF.